This TCR beta chain is drawn from a study of cytomegalovirus exposure and HLA in healthy donors. The PCR ran on 60 Vbeta and 13 Jbeta primers. Repertoires were generated with immunoSEQ multiplex PCR, while TCRdb's copy carries only in-frame clones and drops some. Here the sample spans some 120,000 clones, about 80% being singletons. Study-level points and caveats: Clonal expansion, a later analysis showed, was greater in HLA-associated TCR beta chains than in equally common others. The majority of TCR sequences were rare, yet some public TCRs appeared in many donors. The authors considered a cluster of highly shared sequence variants likely to be a sequencing artifact.

Note on this clone: Its antigen is undetermined.

V was clipped by 0 bases and J by 1 base, with 12 bases between them. This CDR3 region has 16 residues. Per the germline V gene, CDR1 is KGHSH and CDR2 is LQKENI. Sequenced sample: PBMCs. The chain combines TRBV18 with TRBJ1-1, with a possible D match to TRBD1 (6 bases). The TCR comes from a man aged 18-30 years in good health and CMV-seronegative. CDR3 loop: CASSPPGGLRNTEAFF. Written as DNA, the CDR3 is TGTGCCAGCTCACCACCCGGGGGGCTAAGGAACACTGAAGCTTTCTTT.